The next 15 T cell receptor beta chains were all read from a single sample in a study of blood T cell repertoires in COVID-19 (dated by TCRdb to about 2020). Library preparation used the immunoSEQ multiplex PCR assay. Here the immuneACCESS table is served through TCRdb, limited to in-frame sequences with V and J called. Missing clones are a known gap in these copies; in checked studies unresolved V genes cover under half, and the rest lacks a known reason. The sample profile shows about 70,000 clones; approximately 83% of them were found once. More than 15% of the sample belongs to the ten largest clones. Sequencing was done on a sample of peripheral blood. The source of these receptors is a man between 35 and 55 years old with COVID-19, enrolled during active disease.

This chain connects TRBV28 to TRBJ1-2; the D is unclear. V was trimmed by 8 bases and J by 2 bases, leaving 12 bases between them. Germline values: CDR1 MDHEN, CDR2 SYDVKM. The CDR3 is 13 residues long. In DNA form, the CDR3 reads TGTGCCAGCTTGTCCTCTGCGAACTATGGCTACACCTTC. Encoded protein: CASLSSANYGYTF.

The chain uses TRBV6-5 and TRBJ2-5; TRBD2 agrees at 7 bases. J lost 9 bases, V lost 5 bases, and 9 bases had no gene match. CDR3 length: 13 residues. Germline V gene sequence: CDR1 MNHEY, CDR2 SVGAGI. The CDR3 DNA is TGTGCCAGCAGTCCCCGACTAGCTGGGGCCCAGTACTTC. This sequence encodes CASSPRLAGAQYF.

The V and J genes are TRBV29-1 and TRBJ2-3; D remains ambiguous. The CDR3 spans 12 residues. The V end lost 5 bases, the J end lost 4 bases, and 10 bases lay between the germline ends. In germline, CDR1 is SQVTM, CDR2 ANQGSEA. CDR3 amino acids: CSVNSGADTQYF. CDR3 DNA: TGCAGCGTTAACTCTGGAGCAGATACGCAGTATTTT.

This clone was seen only once. J is TRBJ2-2 and V is TRBV6-6; 11 bases line up with TRBD2. Germline lookup yields CDR1 MNHNY and CDR2 SVGAGI (reference sequence). There are 16 residues in the CDR3. With 5 bases clipped from V and 1 base from J, the junction kept 3 bases outside the gene matches. CDR3: CASSRLAGLNTGELFF. In nucleotides, the CDR3 is TGTGCCAGCAGTCGACTAGCGGGGCTGAACACCGGGGAGCTGTTTTTT.

This chain joins TRBV5-1 and TRBJ2-5; 11 bases match TRBD1. Germline assignment: CDR1 SGHRS and CDR2 YFSETQ. V gave up 4 bases and J gave up 5 bases; unmatched junction bases: 7. The CDR3 totals 15 residues. The CDR3 is CASSLAGTGGETQYF. CDR3 nucleotide sequence: TGCGCCAGCAGCCTCGCCGGGACAGGGGGGGAGACCCAGTACTTC.

The chain has TRBV19 and TRBJ1-2; the D gene is possibly TRBD1 (5 bases). The CDR3 covers 14 residues. V dropped 5 bases and J dropped 4 bases, with 14 bases sitting between them. Germline CDR1 and CDR2: LNHDA and SQIVND (reference sequence). Here the CDR3 reads CASSGVGASYGYTF. The CDR3 coding sequence is TGTGCCAGTAGTGGGGTAGGGGCCAGCTATGGCTACACCTTC.

The chain employs TRBV28 and TRBJ2-7; D perhaps matches TRBD1 (6 bases). The CDR3 consists of 15 residues. Trimming removed 6 bases at V and 2 bases at J, with 17 bases between. Germline V gene data show CDR1 as MDHEN and CDR2 as SYDVKM. CDR3 in DNA: TGTGCCAGCAGGGATCCCAGGGGTTCAACCTACGAGCAGTACTTC. Its protein is CASRDPRGSTYEQYF.

The rearrangement links TRBV10-3 to TRBJ1-1; 7 nucleotides line up with TRBD1. The CDR3 is 17 residues long. With V trimmed by 0 bases and J by 4 bases, 11 bases remained unmatched. Germline CDR1 ENHRY, CDR2 SYGVKD. CDR3 loop: CAISESGAGGKGTEAFF. The CDR3 coding sequence is TGTGCCATCAGTGAGTCGGGCGCAGGGGGTAAGGGCACTGAAGCTTTCTTT.

The chain carries TRBV21-1 and TRBJ2-7; the table's D call, TRBD2, has no DNA check behind it. TRBV21-1 is tagged as a pseudogene. The CDR3 length is 16 residues. CDR3 nucleotides: TGTGCCAGCAGCAAGCGGGGAGGGCGGGGGCCCTCCGAGCAGTACTTC. Residues: CASSKRGGRGPSEQYF.

This clone was detected only once. This chain uses TRBV10-2 with TRBJ2-2; TRBD1 aligns across 9 bases. The CDR3 runs to 18 residues. J lost 5 bases, V lost 8 bases, and 18 bases had no gene match. Germline V gene sequence: CDR1 WSHSY, CDR2 SAAADI. DNA of the CDR3: TGCGCCAGCGTTCCCGGGACAGGGAATTTAGTAGAGACCGGGGAGCTGTTTTTT. Translation: CASVPGTGNLVETGELFF.

The chain links TRBV5-1 to TRBJ2-1; TRBD1 is a possible D gene (5 bases). The CDR3 extends over 15 amino acids. Between the trimmed V and J ends, which lost 0 bases and 9 bases, there was a span of 16 bases. Germline V lookup: CDR1 SGHRS, CDR2 YFSETQ. DNA for the CDR3: TGCGCCAGCAGCTTGGACACCCCACTAAGGGGTGAGCAGTTCTTC. It yields the protein CASSLDTPLRGEQFF.

This chain uses TRBV28 with TRBJ1-4, with a tentative D call TRBD1 (5 bases). CDR1 and CDR2 from the germline V gene are MDHEN and SYDVKM. CDR3 length: 14 amino acids. V lost 3 bases, J lost 8 bases, and 13 bases lay in between. The chain's CDR3 is CASSLVQGGEKLFF. The CDR3 DNA follows: TGTGCCAGCAGTTTGGTGCAGGGAGGAGAAAAACTGTTTTTT.

The rearrangement joins TRBV7-2 to TRBJ1-5, with unresolved D. Germline V gives CDR1 SGHTA, CDR2 FQGNSA. The CDR3 has 15 residues. V gave up 0 bases and J gave up 5 bases, with 11 bases separating them. In nucleotides, the CDR3 is TGTGCCAGCAGCTTAGCGGGAGGGAGGGATCAGCCCCAGCATTTT. The encoded protein is CASSLAGGRDQPQHF.

The chain is built from TRBV28 and TRBJ2-7; a possible D gene is TRBD2 (6 bases). Trimming cost V 11 bases and J 0 bases, with 14 bases left between them. CDR1 is MDHEN and CDR2 is SYDVKM in the germline V gene. This CDR3 contains 13 residues. CDR3 loop: CAWRGSGSYEQYF. In DNA, the CDR3 is TGTGCCTGGCGGGGTAGCGGCTCCTACGAGCAGTACTTC.

V and J are TRBV7-9 and TRBJ2-3; D is unresolved. V lost 9 bases, J lost 4 bases, and 20 bases lay in between. Germline CDR1 and CDR2: SEHNR and FQNEAQ (reference sequence). CDR3 length: 15 amino acids. CDR3 sequence reads: CASGFTGTPADTQYF. The CDR3 DNA follows: TGTGCCAGTGGCTTTACGGGTACCCCAGCAGATACGCAGTATTTT.